These 4 T cell receptor beta chains share one sample of origin, sequenced in a study of Ad26.COV2.S vaccination and SARS-CoV-2 variants. Libraries were prepared by immunoSEQ multiplex PCR; TCRdb keeps only in-frame clonotypes and omits some of them. The sample lists around 300,000 clones, roughly 90% occurring once. Treatment given: 15 to 20 received Ad26.COV2.S at low or high dose, single or two shots; several received placebo; per-sample allocation not given. Material that was analyzed had been drawn on day 63 after the first vaccine or placebo injection. Sequenced here: peripheral blood, sampled in a trial of Ad26.COV2.S vaccine versus placebo. The receptors shown here come from a person aged 18-65 years who received the Ad26.COV2.S COVID-19 vaccine or a placebo.

This sequence joins TRBV27 and TRBJ2-7; TRBD2 matches 10 bases. CDR1 MNHEY and CDR2 SMNVEV come from the germline V gene (reference sequence). After removal of 10 bases from V and 1 base from J, the junction contained 16 bases not matched to a gene. This CDR3 contains 17 residues. The CDR3 here is CATGASGGPRFSYEQYF. The CDR3 coding sequence is TGTGCCACAGGCGCTAGCGGGGGCCCGAGATTTTCCTACGAGCAGTACTTC.

The rearrangement joins TRBV14 to TRBJ2-1, with 10 nucleotides matching TRBD1. V trimming: 1 base; J trimming: 7 bases; junction bases outside the gene matches: 4. The CDR3 spans 15 residues. CDR1 is SGHDN and CDR2 is FVKESK in the germline V gene. The CDR3 spells CASSQGQGAKNEQFF. The DNA for the CDR3 is TGTGCCAGCAGCCAAGGACAGGGGGCTAAGAATGAGCAGTTCTTC.

The chain combines TRBV4-2 with TRBJ1-4, with D unresolved. This CDR3 comprises 14 residues. Trimming left V 4 bases short and J 8 bases short, with 14 bases between. Looked up from germline, CDR1 is LGHNA and CDR2 is YNFKEQ. The CDR3 loop is CASSPPGSGEKLFF. The CDR3 DNA reads as TGTGCCAGCAGCCCACCGGGGAGCGGGGAAAAACTGTTTTTT.

V usage is TRBV6-5 and J usage is TRBJ2-2; no clear D gene. This CDR3 has 15 residues. V lost 5 bases and J lost 0, with 10 bases in between. Germline V gene sequence: CDR1 MNHEY, CDR2 SVGAGI. CDR3 sequence (DNA): TGTGCCAGCAGTCGCCAAGGACCGAACACCGGGGAGCTGTTTTTT. Protein: CASSRQGPNTGELFF.